Following are 27 T cell receptor beta chains from one sample sequenced in a study of T cells after yellow fever vaccination. TCRdb processed the 5' RACE reads anew with MiXCR; each CDR3 protein has one entry. The table has 500,000 to 650,000 distinct CDR3 sequences, less than 20% seen once. Specimen: PBMCs, collected 5 to 6 days after the first yellow fever vaccination. The receptors derive from a young man who received the YFV17D yellow fever vaccine.

This clonotype was observed a handful of times. This chain connects TRBV27 to TRBJ1-6; maybe TRBD1 (5 bases). Trimming pared 5 bases from V and 13 bases from J, leaving 15 bases between. The CDR3 runs to 13 residues. Germline V gene data show CDR1 as MNHEY and CDR2 as SMNVEV (reference sequence). Here the CDR3 reads CASSLGGASPLHF. The CDR3 DNA sequence: TGTGCCAGCAGTCTTGGTGGGGCGTCCCCCCTCCACTTT.

The rearrangement joins TRBV6-5 to TRBJ2-3; TRBD2 matches 7 bases. Losses at the gene ends were 0 bases for V and 5 bases for J; bases not matched to a gene: 8. The CDR3 spans 16 residues. From germline, CDR1 is MNHEY and CDR2 SVGAGI. The CDR3: CASSYSHRTGGDTQYF. In DNA, the CDR3 is TGTGCCAGCAGTTACTCGCACCGGACGGGGGGAGATACGCAGTATTTT.

The chain links TRBV5-1 to TRBJ2-5, with TRBD2 matching over 9 bases. Per the germline V gene, CDR1 is SGHRS and CDR2 is YFSETQ. The CDR3 length is 17 residues. V lost 0 bases and J lost 1; bases outside the gene matches: 7. The CDR3 sequence: CASSLGGQRGAQETQYF. DNA for the CDR3: TGCGCCAGCAGCTTGGGGGGCCAGCGGGGGGCCCAAGAGACCCAGTACTTC.

In its sample, this clonotype was seen a few times. The chain links TRBV3-1 to TRBJ1-1; D ambiguous. CDR1 LGHDT and CDR2 YNNKEL come from the germline V gene (reference sequence). The CDR3 has 15 residues. Between the trimmed V and J ends, which lost 0 bases and 10 bases, there was a span of 18 bases. DNA of the CDR3: TGTGCCAGCAGCCAAGAGACGGACGGCCACCTGGGAGCTTTCTTT. Protein sequence: CASSQETDGHLGAFF.

This clonotype occurred many times. The rearrangement joins TRBV6-5 to TRBJ1-5; TRBD1 matches 7 bases. Germline-derived CDR1 and CDR2 are MNHEY and SVGAGI. The V segment lost 4 bases and the J segment 9 bases; nucleotides outside the gene matches: 15. The CDR3 contains 16 residues. CDR3: CASSLGGDSRVRPQHF. As DNA, the CDR3 is TGTGCCAGCAGTTTAGGAGGGGACAGTAGGGTTCGGCCCCAGCATTTT.

This clonotype was counted a few times. The CDR3 DNA reads TGCAGTGCTAGAGAGGGCGGACTAACGAACACCGGGGAGCTGTTTTTT. Amino acids: CSAREGGLTNTGELFF. The V gene is TRBV20-1, the J gene TRBJ2-2; TRBD2 is a possible D gene (6 bases). V lost 0 bases to trimming and J lost 0 bases, with 11 bases between them. There are 16 residues in the CDR3. The V gene's germline CDR1 is DFQATT and CDR2 SNEGSKA (reference sequence).

The chain carries TRBV27 and TRBJ2-7; no definite D call. CDR3 size: 16 residues. Germline V gives CDR1 MNHEY, CDR2 SMNVEV (reference sequence). Between the trimmed V and J ends, which lost 6 bases and 1 base, there was a span of 19 bases. The CDR3 loop is CASRPLPSDGSYEQYV. The DNA of the CDR3 is TGTGCCAGCAGACCCCTACCAAGCGACGGATCCTACGAGCAGTACGTC.

This clonotype occurred a few times. V gene TRBV12-3 or TRBV12-4 combines with J gene TRBJ1-1, with D unresolved. The V gene lost 3 bases and the J gene lost 2 bases, with 10 bases spanning the gap. This CDR3 has 14 residues. CDR3 nucleotides: TGTGCCAGCAGTTTGGATACCTTCAACACTGAAGCTTTCTTT. Its protein product is CASSLDTFNTEAFF.

This clonotype was counted between two and nine times. The chain employs TRBV20-1 and TRBJ1-1, with 7 bases matching TRBD1. The J segment lost 5 bases and the V segment lost 1 base, leaving 7 bases of the junction unmatched. The CDR3 consists of 14 residues. Germline-derived CDR1 and CDR2 are DFQATT and SNEGSKA (reference sequence). CDR3 sequence (DNA): TGCAGTGCTAGAGGAGGAGGGGGCGGGACTGAAGCTTTCTTT. Translated, it gives CSARGGGGGTEAFF.

V and J are TRBV5-1 and TRBJ1-1, with D possibly being TRBD1 (5 bases). Germline-derived CDR1 and CDR2 are SGHRS and YFSETQ. Trimming cost V 2 bases and J 3 bases, with 17 bases left between them. The CDR3 is made up of 16 amino acids. CDR3: CASSLGARELDTEAFF. The CDR3 nucleotides read TGCGCCAGCAGCTTAGGCGCCAGGGAATTGGACACTGAAGCTTTCTTT.

The CDR3 here is CASSYQYNEQFF. The DNA for the CDR3 is TGTGCCAGCAGTTACCAGTACAATGAGCAGTTCTTC. The chain has TRBV6-2 or TRBV6-3 and TRBJ2-1, with no clear D. Germline values: CDR1 MNHEY, CDR2 SVGEGT. This CDR3 has 12 residues. V was shortened by 2 bases and J by 4 bases, with 3 bases between the two germline ends.

The V gene is TRBV23-1, the J gene TRBJ1-5, with D possibly TRBD1 on 5 matching bases. TRBV23-1 qualifies as an ORF whose function is uncertain. The CDR3 is 13 residues long. Trimming left V 7 bases short and J 6 bases short, with 13 bases between. The CDR3 here is CASIGRGGQPQHF. In DNA, the CDR3 is TGCGCCAGCATTGGAAGGGGCGGTCAGCCCCAGCATTTT.

The chain is built from TRBV20-1 and TRBJ1-6; the D is unclear. Per germline, CDR1 DFQATT and CDR2 SNEGSKA (reference sequence). Trimming shortened V by 1 base and J by 8 bases, and 6 bases separated the two germline ends. This CDR3 is 12 amino acids long. The CDR3 DNA follows: TGCAGTGCTAGAGTAGGAGATTCACCCCTCCACTTT. Protein sequence: CSARVGDSPLHF.

This chain links TRBV7-9 with TRBJ1-6; TRBD1 matches 8 bases. Germline values: CDR1 SEHNR, CDR2 FQNEAQ (reference sequence). Trimming removed 5 bases from V and 8 bases from J; junction bases left unmatched: 2. The CDR3 has 13 amino acids. The CDR3 reads CASSGQGHSPLHF. CDR3 nucleotide sequence: TGTGCCAGCAGCGGACAGGGACATTCACCCCTCCACTTT.

This clonotype came up a few times. The gene calls are TRBV28 and TRBJ2-3; a possible D gene is TRBD1 (6 bases). The CDR3 is 17 residues long. The germline gives CDR1 MDHEN, CDR2 SYDVKM. V was pared by 3 bases and J by 2 bases, with 18 bases between. This CDR3 is CASSFFRDIYTTDTQYF. The CDR3 DNA follows: TGTGCCAGCAGTTTTTTCCGGGACATCTACACCACAGATACGCAGTATTTT.

The chain has TRBV4-3 and TRBJ1-6, with 11 bases that match TRBD1. V trimming: 1 base; J trimming: 9 bases; junction bases outside the gene matches: 8. Per germline, CDR1 LGHNA and CDR2 YSLEER. The CDR3 spans 17 residues. CDR3 nucleotides: TGCGCCAGCAGCCAAGGCCTCAAAGGGACAGGGGGTTCACCCCTCCACTTT. Translation gives CASSQGLKGTGGSPLHF.

Ten or more counts support this clonotype. This chain connects TRBV5-1 to TRBJ2-2, with TRBD2 identical over 12 bases. The V segment lost 5 bases and the J segment 4 bases; nucleotides outside the gene matches: 6. CDR3 size: 16 residues. Germline loops: CDR1 SGHRS, CDR2 YFSETQ. As DNA, the CDR3 is TGCGCCAGCAGGGGAACTAGCGGGGGGCCCACCGGGGAGCTGTTTTTT. The encoded protein is CASRGTSGGPTGELFF. The complete variable domain, with remaining parts taken from reference TRBV5-1 and TRBJ2-2, reads KAGVTQTPRYLIKTRGQQVTLSCSPISGHRSVSWYQQTPGQGLQFLFEYFSETQRNKGNFPGRFSGRQFSNSRSEMNVSTLELGDSALYLCASRGTSGGPTGELFFGEGSRLTVL.

This clonotype has just a few counts. This sequence joins TRBV12-5 and TRBJ2-7; TRBD1 might be the D (6 bases). CDR3 length: 15 amino acids. The germline gives CDR1 LGHNT, CDR2 FRNRAP. Trimming took off 0 bases at V and 6 bases at J, with 15 bases between the two ends. CDR3 protein: CASGLVPNRASEQYF. The CDR3 DNA follows: TGTGCTAGTGGTTTGGTACCGAACAGGGCATCCGAGCAGTACTTC.

The chain joins TRBV7-4 to TRBJ2-7; D gene unclear. The CDR3 has 16 amino acids. Trimming cost V 5 bases and J 2 bases, with 19 bases left between them. Germline V gene data show CDR1 as SGHVT and CDR2 as SQSDAQ. The CDR3 region has the DNA TGTGCCAGCAGCCCAGTTAGGACGGGCAGTCCCTACGAGCAGTACGTC. Translating gives CASSPVRTGSPYEQYV.

This clonotype has only a few counts. The chain joins TRBV5-1 to TRBJ2-2; D unclear. The CDR3 runs to 15 residues. The germline V gene has CDR1 SGHRS and CDR2 YFSETQ. Trimming took off 6 bases at V and 5 bases at J, with 17 bases between the two ends. The CDR3 loop reads CASTLPGLGTGELFF. The CDR3 DNA reads TGCGCCAGCACTCTGCCCGGGCTGGGGACCGGGGAGCTGTTTTTT.

V gene TRBV7-9 combines with J gene TRBJ1-1; tentative D call: TRBD1 (5 bases). The CDR3 has 14 amino acids. V lost 5 bases and J lost 1, with 11 bases in between. Germline loops: CDR1 SEHNR, CDR2 FQNEAQ (reference sequence). CDR3 amino acids: CASSAGTANTEAFF. The CDR3 region has the DNA TGTGCCAGCAGCGCCGGGACGGCGAACACTGAAGCTTTCTTT.

The rearrangement joins TRBV12-3 or TRBV12-4 to TRBJ2-3; D unresolved. V shed 3 bases and J shed 0 bases, with 7 bases lying between them. This CDR3 contains 14 residues. The CDR3 nucleotides are TGTGCCAGCAGTTTTTCGGTCAGCACAGATACGCAGTATTTT. Translation: CASSFSVSTDTQYF.

This clonotype was detected only a few times. This chain uses TRBV4-3 with TRBJ1-2, with D tentatively TRBD1 (5 bases). The CDR3 covers 15 residues. The V and J ends lost 4 bases and 2 bases respectively, with 14 bases between them. Germline-derived CDR1 and CDR2 are LGHNA and YSLEER. CDR3 in amino acids: CASSPGVGVNYGYTF. The CDR3 bases are TGCGCCAGCAGCCCCGGGGTGGGGGTAAACTATGGCTACACCTTC.

The chain uses TRBV5-1 and TRBJ2-3, with a possible D match to TRBD1 (5 bases). This CDR3 is 13 amino acids long. Germline lookup yields CDR1 SGHRS and CDR2 YFSETQ. Trimming removed 4 bases from V and 4 bases from J, with 10 bases in between. In DNA, the CDR3 is TGCGCCAGCAGCGATCAGGGCTCAGATACGCAGTATTTT. This codes for CASSDQGSDTQYF.

The chain employs TRBV7-2 and TRBJ1-4, with TRBD1 matching 9 bases. CDR3 length: 15 amino acids. Trimming at V came to 5 bases and at J to 2 bases, leaving 3 bases not matched to a gene. Germline assignment: CDR1 SGHTA and CDR2 FQGNSA. This CDR3 is CASSRGQGTNEKLFF. As DNA, the CDR3 is TGTGCCAGCAGCCGGGGACAGGGTACTAATGAAAAACTGTTTTTT.

This clonotype was recorded at least ten times. The chain recombines TRBV20-1 with TRBJ2-4; 11 positions agree with TRBD2. Trimming took 6 bases from V and 2 from J; bases not matched to a gene: 15. CDR3 length: 18 amino acids. Germline CDR1 is DFQATT and CDR2 is SNEGSKA (reference sequence). This CDR3 reads CSAASLAGGSGTKNIQYF. CDR3 nucleotide sequence: TGCAGTGCGGCATCTCTAGCGGGGGGAAGTGGGACCAAAAACATTCAGTACTTC.

V usage is TRBV7-8 and J usage is TRBJ2-7, with a weak D call TRBD1 (5 bases). The length of the CDR3 is 17 residues. The germline V gene has CDR1 SGHVS and CDR2 FQNEAQ. Trimming took off 0 bases at V and 3 bases at J, with 18 bases between the two ends. The CDR3 is CASSLAYVRQGNYEQYF. CDR3 nucleotide sequence: TGTGCCAGCAGCTTAGCATACGTACGGCAGGGCAACTACGAGCAGTACTTC.